This is a list of T cell receptor beta chains from one sample in a study of T-cell reconstitution after alpha-beta-depleted transplantation in children. TCRdb ran MiXCR on the PCR reads and lists one entry per CDR3 protein. The table records a few hundred thousand distinct CDR3 sequences, under 9.5% of them present only once. The starting material was PBMCs from the stem cell graft donor, obtained from the stem cell graft. Receptors originate from a human donor who donated a stem cell graft to a child with acute lymphoblastic leukemia. The CDR3 runs from the conserved cysteine through the conserved F or W. The order of the fields is CDR3 length, V gene, CDR3 protein.

CDR3 length: 15; V gene: TRBV4-1; CDR3 protein: CASSHPTSGVRAQYF
CDR3 length: 16; V gene: TRBV4-1; CDR3 protein: CASSQVFGGGNNEQFF
CDR3 length: 15; V gene: TRBV7-2; CDR3 protein: CASSPGAGGVGEAFF
CDR3 length: 12; V gene: TRBV12-5; CDR3 protein: CASGRDGWGYTF
CDR3 length: 15; V gene: TRBV4-3; CDR3 protein: CASSLGLAEGWEQYF
CDR3 length: 13; V gene: TRBV12-5; CDR3 protein: CASGLAKTYEQYF
CDR3 length: 17; V gene: TRBV7-9; CDR3 protein: CASSFPRLGGRKDIQYF
CDR3 length: 19; V gene: TRBV5-4; CDR3 protein: CASSSERTTGSSYNSPLHF
CDR3 length: 15; V gene: TRBV6-1; CDR3 protein: CASSVSVQGHQPQHF
CDR3 length: 13; V gene: TRBV5-1; CDR3 protein: CASSLGHNTEAFF
CDR3 length: 12; V gene: TRBV6-5; CDR3 protein: CASSWRGTEAFF
CDR3 length: 17; V gene: TRBV12-3/TRBV12-4; CDR3 protein: CASSISGGAYSTDTQYF
CDR3 length: 15; V gene: TRBV20-1; CDR3 protein: CSARVGRPYNSPLHF
CDR3 length: 13; V gene: TRBV25-1; CDR3 protein: CASSWGREDGYTF
CDR3 length: 13; V gene: TRBV28; CDR3 protein: CATGTGNTGELFF
CDR3 length: 11; V gene: TRBV30; CDR3 protein: CAYGHSTEQFF
CDR3 length: 15; V gene: TRBV6-5; CDR3 protein: CASSYSRRGTDTQYF
CDR3 length: 17; V gene: TRBV20-1; CDR3 protein: CSASRVAGGGSYNEQFF
CDR3 length: 17; V gene: TRBV3-1; CDR3 protein: CASSQDSLAGFGGELFF
CDR3 length: 14; V gene: TRBV12-3/TRBV12-4; CDR3 protein: CASSPTDRVQPQHF
CDR3 length: 14; V gene: TRBV12-3/TRBV12-4; CDR3 protein: CASSLFLGGETQYF
CDR3 length: 16; V gene: TRBV12-3/TRBV12-4; CDR3 protein: CASSFSAGGLINEQFF
CDR3 length: 16; V gene: TRBV5-1; CDR3 protein: CASSLEGTGIPYEQYF
CDR3 length: 14; V gene: TRBV3-1; CDR3 protein: CASSQKQPNEKLFF
CDR3 length: 16; V gene: TRBV4-1; CDR3 protein: CASSQHSPGQGTEAFF
CDR3 length: 15; V gene: TRBV6-5; CDR3 protein: CASSYPGRGADTQYF
CDR3 length: 14; V gene: TRBV5-1; CDR3 protein: CASSLASRGYEQYF
CDR3 length: 13; V gene: TRBV6-2/TRBV6-3; CDR3 protein: CASSYTGADTQYF
CDR3 length: 15; V gene: TRBV15; CDR3 protein: CATSIATGGYQPQHF
CDR3 length: 13; V gene: TRBV4-3; CDR3 protein: CASSSAWTDTQYF
CDR3 length: 14; V gene: TRBV5-1; CDR3 protein: CASSRPGIGNTIYF
CDR3 length: 15; V gene: TRBV20-1; CDR3 protein: CSAENPGQGVYEQYF
CDR3 length: 15; V gene: TRBV12-3/TRBV12-4; CDR3 protein: CASSFRGPSNQPQHF
CDR3 length: 16; V gene: TRBV29-1; CDR3 protein: CSVVNRGGDTGTEAFF
CDR3 length: 14; V gene: TRBV18; CDR3 protein: CASSHRDKHYGYTF
CDR3 length: 15; V gene: TRBV20-1; CDR3 protein: CSARGSDRGNTEAFF
CDR3 length: 12; V gene: TRBV6-1; CDR3 protein: CASRKQENEQFF
CDR3 length: 15; V gene: TRBV25-1; CDR3 protein: CASSEKTALQETQYF
CDR3 length: 13; V gene: TRBV12-3/TRBV12-4; CDR3 protein: CASSLQGDQPQHF
CDR3 length: 13; V gene: TRBV4-2; CDR3 protein: CASSQGPPGGAFF